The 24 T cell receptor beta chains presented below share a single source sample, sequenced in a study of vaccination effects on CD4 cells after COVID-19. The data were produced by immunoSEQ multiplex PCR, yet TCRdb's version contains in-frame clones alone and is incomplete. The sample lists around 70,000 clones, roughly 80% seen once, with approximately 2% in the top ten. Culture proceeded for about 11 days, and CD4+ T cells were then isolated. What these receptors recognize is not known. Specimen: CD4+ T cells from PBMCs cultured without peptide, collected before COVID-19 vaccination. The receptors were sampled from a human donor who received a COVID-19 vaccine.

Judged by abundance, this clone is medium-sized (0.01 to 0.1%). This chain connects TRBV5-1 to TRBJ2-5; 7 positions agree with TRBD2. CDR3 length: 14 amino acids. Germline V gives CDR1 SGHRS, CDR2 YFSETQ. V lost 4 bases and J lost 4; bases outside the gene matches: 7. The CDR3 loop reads CASSLSGEGETQYF. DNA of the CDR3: TGCGCCAGCAGCCTGAGCGGGGAGGGAGAGACCCAGTACTTC. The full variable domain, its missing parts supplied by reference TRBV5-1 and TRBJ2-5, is KAGVTQTPRYLIKTRGQQVTLSCSPISGHRSVSWYQQTPGQGLQFLFEYFSETQRNKGNFPGRFSGRQFSNSRSEMNVSTLELGDSALYLCASSLSGEGETQYFGPGTRLLVL.

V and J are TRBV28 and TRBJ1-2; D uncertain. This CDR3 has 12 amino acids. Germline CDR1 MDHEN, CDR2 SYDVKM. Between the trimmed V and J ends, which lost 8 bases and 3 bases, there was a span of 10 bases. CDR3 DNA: TGTGCCAGCGAACGGACCGACTATGGCTACACCTTC. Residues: CASERTDYGYTF.

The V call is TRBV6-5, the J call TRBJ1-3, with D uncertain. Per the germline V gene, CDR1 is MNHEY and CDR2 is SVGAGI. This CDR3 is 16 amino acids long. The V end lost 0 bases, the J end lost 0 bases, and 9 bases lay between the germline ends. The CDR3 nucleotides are TGTGCCAGCAGTTACTCGGGTATAGACTCTGGAAACACCATATATTTT. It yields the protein CASSYSGIDSGNTIYF.

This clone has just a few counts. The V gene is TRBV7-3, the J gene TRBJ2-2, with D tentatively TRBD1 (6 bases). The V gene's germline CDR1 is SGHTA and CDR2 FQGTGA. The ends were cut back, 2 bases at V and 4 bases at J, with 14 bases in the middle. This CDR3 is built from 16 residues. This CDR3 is CASSLGGTGLTGELFF. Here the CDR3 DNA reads TGTGCCAGCAGCTTAGGTGGAACAGGGCTCACCGGGGAGCTGTTTTTT.

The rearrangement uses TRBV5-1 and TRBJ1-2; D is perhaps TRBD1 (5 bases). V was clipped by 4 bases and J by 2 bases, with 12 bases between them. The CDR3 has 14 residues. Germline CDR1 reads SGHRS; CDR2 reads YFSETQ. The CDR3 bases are TGCGCCAGCAGCACCTCAGGGACCAACTATGGCTACACCTTC. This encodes CASSTSGTNYGYTF.

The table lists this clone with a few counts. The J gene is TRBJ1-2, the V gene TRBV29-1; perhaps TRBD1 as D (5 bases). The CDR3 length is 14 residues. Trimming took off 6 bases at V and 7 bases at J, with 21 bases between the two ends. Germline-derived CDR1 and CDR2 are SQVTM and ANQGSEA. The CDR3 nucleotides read TGCAGCGTCCCTCCCCAGGGCGGGGGTGGTGGCTACACCTTC. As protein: CSVPPQGGGGGYTF.

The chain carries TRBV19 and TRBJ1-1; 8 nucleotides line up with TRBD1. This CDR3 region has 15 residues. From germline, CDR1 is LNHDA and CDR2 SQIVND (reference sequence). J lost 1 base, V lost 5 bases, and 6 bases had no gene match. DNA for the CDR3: TGTGCCAGTAGTCCAGACACAGGGGGGAACACTGAAGCTTTCTTT. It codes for CASSPDTGGNTEAFF.

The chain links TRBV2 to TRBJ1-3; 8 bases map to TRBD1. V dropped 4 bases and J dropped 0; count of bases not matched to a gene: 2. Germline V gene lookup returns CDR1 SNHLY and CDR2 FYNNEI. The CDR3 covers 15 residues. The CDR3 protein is CASSGTGNSGNTIYF. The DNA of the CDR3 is TGTGCCAGCAGTGGGACAGGGAACTCTGGAAACACCATATATTTT.

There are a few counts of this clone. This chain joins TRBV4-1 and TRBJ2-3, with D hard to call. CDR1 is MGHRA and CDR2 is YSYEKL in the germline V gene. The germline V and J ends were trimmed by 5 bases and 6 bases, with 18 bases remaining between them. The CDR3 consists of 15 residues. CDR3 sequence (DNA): TGCGCCAGCAGCTATCTGACACGGCCAGGTGATACGCAGTATTTT. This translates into CASSYLTRPGDTQYF.

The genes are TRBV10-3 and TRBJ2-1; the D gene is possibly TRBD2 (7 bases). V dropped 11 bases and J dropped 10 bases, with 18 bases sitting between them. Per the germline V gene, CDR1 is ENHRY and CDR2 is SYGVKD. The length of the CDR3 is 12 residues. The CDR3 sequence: CASSRGAEEQFF. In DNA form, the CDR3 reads TGTGCCTCTAGTCGGGGGGCGGAGGAGCAGTTCTTC.

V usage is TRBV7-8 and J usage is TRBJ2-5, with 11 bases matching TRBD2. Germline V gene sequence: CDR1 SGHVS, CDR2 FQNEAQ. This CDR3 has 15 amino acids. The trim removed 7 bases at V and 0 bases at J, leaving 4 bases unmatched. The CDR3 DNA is TGTGCCAGCAACCCGGGACTAGCGGACCAAGAGACCCAGTACTTC. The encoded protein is CASNPGLADQETQYF.

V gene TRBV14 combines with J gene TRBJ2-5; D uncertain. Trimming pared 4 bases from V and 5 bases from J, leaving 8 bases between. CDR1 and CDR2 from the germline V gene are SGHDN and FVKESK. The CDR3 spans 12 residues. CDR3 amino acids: CASSPQRETQYF. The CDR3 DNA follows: TGTGCCAGCAGCCCCCAAAGGGAGACCCAGTACTTC.

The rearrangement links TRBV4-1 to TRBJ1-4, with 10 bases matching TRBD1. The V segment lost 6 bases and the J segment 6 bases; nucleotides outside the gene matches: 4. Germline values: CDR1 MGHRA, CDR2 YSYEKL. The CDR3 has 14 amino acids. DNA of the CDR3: TGCGCCAGCAGTCGGGACAGGGGATATGAAAAACTGTTTTTT. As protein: CASSRDRGYEKLFF.

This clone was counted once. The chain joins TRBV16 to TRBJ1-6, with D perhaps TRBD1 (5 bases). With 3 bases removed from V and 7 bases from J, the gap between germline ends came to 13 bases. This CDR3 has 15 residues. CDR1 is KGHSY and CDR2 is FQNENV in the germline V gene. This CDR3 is CASSQSRVVNSPLHF. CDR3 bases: TGTGCCAGCAGCCAGTCCAGGGTCGTAAATTCACCCCTCCACTTT.

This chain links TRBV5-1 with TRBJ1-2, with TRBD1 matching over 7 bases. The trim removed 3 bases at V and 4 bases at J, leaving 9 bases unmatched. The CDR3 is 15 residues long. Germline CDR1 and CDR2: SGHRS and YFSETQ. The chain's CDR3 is CASSSETGLGYGYTF. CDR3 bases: TGCGCCAGCAGCTCCGAGACAGGGTTGGGCTATGGCTACACCTTC. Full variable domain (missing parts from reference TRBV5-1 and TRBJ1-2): KAGVTQTPRYLIKTRGQQVTLSCSPISGHRSVSWYQQTPGQGLQFLFEYFSETQRNKGNFPGRFSGRQFSNSRSEMNVSTLELGDSALYLCASSSETGLGYGYTFGSGTRLTVV.

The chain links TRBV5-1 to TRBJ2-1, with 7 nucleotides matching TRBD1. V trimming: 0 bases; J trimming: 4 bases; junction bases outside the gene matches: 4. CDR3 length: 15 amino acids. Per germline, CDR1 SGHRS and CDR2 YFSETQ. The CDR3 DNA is TGCGCCAGCAGCTTGGGACAGGGAGTATACAATGAGCAGTTCTTC. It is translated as CASSLGQGVYNEQFF.

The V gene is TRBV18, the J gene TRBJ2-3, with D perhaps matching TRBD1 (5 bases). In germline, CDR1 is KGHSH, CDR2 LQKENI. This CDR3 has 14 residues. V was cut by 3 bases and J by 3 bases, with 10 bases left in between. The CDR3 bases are TGTGCCAGCTCACCTATCAGGGTAACAGATACGCAGTATTTT. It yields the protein CASSPIRVTDTQYF.

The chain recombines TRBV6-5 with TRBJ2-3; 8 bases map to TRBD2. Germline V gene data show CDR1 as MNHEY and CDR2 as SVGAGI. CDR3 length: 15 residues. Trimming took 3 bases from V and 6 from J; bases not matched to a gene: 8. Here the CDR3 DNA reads TGTGCCAGCAGTTATCGCGGGAGGCAAGGGGATACGCAGTATTTT. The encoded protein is CASSYRGRQGDTQYF.

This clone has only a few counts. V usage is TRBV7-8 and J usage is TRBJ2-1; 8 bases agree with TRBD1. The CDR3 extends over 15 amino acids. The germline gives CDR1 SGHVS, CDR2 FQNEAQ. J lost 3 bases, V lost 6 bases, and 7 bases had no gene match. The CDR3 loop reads CASRPDRGNYNEQFF. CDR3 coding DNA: TGTGCCAGCAGACCCGACAGGGGAAACTACAATGAGCAGTTCTTC. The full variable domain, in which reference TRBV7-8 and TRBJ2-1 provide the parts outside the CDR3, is GAGVSQSPRYKVAKRGQDVALRCDPISGHVSLFWYQQALGQGPEFLTYFQNEAQLDKSGLPSDRFFAERPEGSVSTLKIQRTQQEDSAVYLCASRPDRGNYNEQFFGPGTRLTVL.

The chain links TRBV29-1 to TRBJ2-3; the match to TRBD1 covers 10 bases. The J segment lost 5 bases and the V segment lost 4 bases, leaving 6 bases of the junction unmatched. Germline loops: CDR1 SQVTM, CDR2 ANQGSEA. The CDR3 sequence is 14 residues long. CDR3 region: CSVVGQGIGDTQYF. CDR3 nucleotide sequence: TGCAGCGTTGTGGGACAGGGGATTGGAGATACGCAGTATTTT.

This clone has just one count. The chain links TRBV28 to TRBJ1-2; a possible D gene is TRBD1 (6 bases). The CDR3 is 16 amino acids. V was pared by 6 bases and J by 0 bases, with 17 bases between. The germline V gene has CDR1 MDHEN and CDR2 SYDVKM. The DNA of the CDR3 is TGTGCCAGCAGGCCGACCGGGACACCGACTAACTATGGCTACACCTTC. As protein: CASRPTGTPTNYGYTF.

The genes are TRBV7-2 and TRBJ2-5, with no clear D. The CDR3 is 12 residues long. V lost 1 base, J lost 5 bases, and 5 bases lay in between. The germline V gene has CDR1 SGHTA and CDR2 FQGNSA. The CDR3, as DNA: TGTGCCAGCAGCTTAGATAGGGAGACCCAGTACTTC. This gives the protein CASSLDRETQYF.

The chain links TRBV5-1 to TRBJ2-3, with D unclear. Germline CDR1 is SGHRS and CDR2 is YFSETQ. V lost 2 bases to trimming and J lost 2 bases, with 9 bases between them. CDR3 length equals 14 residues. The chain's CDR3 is CASSLRAPTDTQYF. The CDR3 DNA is TGCGCCAGCAGCTTAAGGGCCCCCACAGATACGCAGTATTTT.

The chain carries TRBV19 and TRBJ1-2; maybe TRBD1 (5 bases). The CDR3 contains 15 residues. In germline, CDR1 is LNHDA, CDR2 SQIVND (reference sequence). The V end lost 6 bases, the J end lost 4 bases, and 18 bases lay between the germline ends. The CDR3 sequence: CASSRAGRSGYGYTF. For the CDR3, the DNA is TGTGCCAGTAGCAGGGCAGGGCGGAGTGGCTATGGCTACACCTTC.